This entry lists 14 T cell receptor beta chains sequenced from one sample in a study of blood T cells in healthy people across ages. Next came a second PCR, run for about 7 to 12 cycles, which used a sample-barcoded 5' primer along with a J-beta primer mix. From the 5' RACE reads, TCRdb called clonotypes with MiXCR, one entry per CDR3 protein. The top ten hold around 16% of the sample, which has about 590,000 distinct CDR3 sequences, about 30% seen once. The sample taken for sequencing was blood. These receptors originate from a woman of 80 years or more in good health.

This clonotype has at least ten counts. The rearrangement uses TRBV11-2 and TRBJ1-6, with 10 bases lining up with TRBD1. CDR1 SGHAT and CDR2 FQNNGV come from the germline V gene. With 4 bases clipped from V and 7 bases from J, the junction kept 7 bases outside the gene matches. The CDR3 sequence is 16 residues long. The CDR3 nucleotides are TGTGCCAGCAGCTATGGGACAGGGGCTAGCAATTCACCCCTCCACTTT. Translated: CASSYGTGASNSPLHF.

About this clonotype: Given a much more abundant clone one base away, this may be a read error. The chain links TRBV20-1 to TRBJ2-6; D may be TRBD1 (5 bases). The CDR3 consists of 14 residues. Germline CDR1 reads DFQATT; CDR2 reads SNEGSKA (reference sequence). The CDR3 region has the DNA TGCAGTGCTAGAGACTTCTCTGGGGCCAACGTCCGGACTTTC. Amino acid sequence: CSARDFSGANVRTF.

This clonotype appeared many times. The chain has TRBV20-1 and TRBJ1-1; D uncertain. The CDR3 covers 13 residues. Germline V gives CDR1 DFQATT, CDR2 SNEGSKA (reference sequence). V was shortened by 2 bases and J by 8 bases, with 15 bases between the two germline ends. The CDR3 coding sequence is TGCAGTGCTAGAAAAGGGCAGTTCCTCGAAGCTTTCTTT. Translation: CSARKGQFLEAFF.

This rearrangement joins TRBV5-1 to TRBJ2-3; 12 positions agree with TRBD2. The CDR3 is 17 residues long. V dropped 1 base and J dropped 3; count of bases not matched to a gene: 6. Germline loops: CDR1 SGHRS, CDR2 YFSETQ. This CDR3 reads CASSLPSTSGGTDTQYF. The CDR3 DNA reads TGCGCCAGCAGCTTGCCTTCGACTAGCGGGGGAACAGATACGCAGTATTTT.

This clonotype was detected a few times. The chain is built from TRBV2 and TRBJ1-2, with D perhaps matching TRBD1 (6 bases). There are 15 residues in the CDR3. Trimming pared 6 bases from V and 4 bases from J, leaving 18 bases between. CDR1 and CDR2 from the germline V gene are SNHLY and FYNNEI. This chain's CDR3 is CASSQGRGAIYGYTF. The DNA for the CDR3 is TGTGCCAGCAGCCAGGGACGGGGGGCGATCTATGGCTACACCTTC.

This clonotype has ten or more counts. The chain recombines TRBV24-1 with TRBJ2-1, with a tentative D call TRBD2 (6 bases). The V and J ends lost 6 bases and 2 bases respectively, with 13 bases between them. The V gene's germline CDR1 is KGHDR and CDR2 SFDVKD. The CDR3 consists of 15 residues. DNA for the CDR3: TGTGCCACCAGTCGTGCAGGAGGGCCCTACAATGAGCAGTTCTTC. Protein sequence: CATSRAGGPYNEQFF.

This clonotype was found many times. The genes are TRBV3-1 and TRBJ1-2; the D is unclear. The CDR3 is 14 amino acids. The V end was cut by 3 bases, the J end by 6 bases, with 14 bases between. In germline, CDR1 is LGHDT, CDR2 YNNKEL (reference sequence). The CDR3 spells CASSQWAGSHGYTF. In nucleotides, the CDR3 is TGTGCCAGCAGCCAGTGGGCCGGATCACATGGCTACACCTTC.

The chain is built from TRBV20-1 and TRBJ1-5; tentative D call: TRBD1 (6 bases). Trimming removed 6 bases at V and 4 bases at J, with 16 bases between. Germline V gene data show CDR1 as DFQATT and CDR2 as SNEGSKA (reference sequence). The CDR3 length is 14 residues. In nucleotides, the CDR3 is TGCAGTGCCCAAGAGAGCAGGGGTAATCAGCCCCAGCATTTT. It specifies CSAQESRGNQPQHF.

This clonotype was observed many times. This chain uses TRBV28 with TRBJ1-4, with 8 bases aligning to TRBD1. V lost 6 bases to trimming and J lost 4 bases; unmatched junction nucleotides: 7. Germline V lookup: CDR1 MDHEN, CDR2 SYDVKM. CDR3 length: 15 residues. The chain's CDR3 is CASRPQGAVNEKLFF. Here the CDR3 DNA reads TGTGCCAGCAGACCTCAGGGGGCGGTTAATGAAAAACTGTTTTTT.

V gene TRBV28 combines with J gene TRBJ1-4; tentatively, D is TRBD1 (6 bases). The CDR3 runs 15 residues. Germline lookup yields CDR1 MDHEN and CDR2 SYDVKM. The V end lost 5 bases, the J end lost 7 bases, and 17 bases lay between the germline ends. In nucleotides, the CDR3 is TGTGCCAGCAGTACCCAAGGGGGGGAGGGTGAAAAACTGTTTTTT. The encoded protein is CASSTQGGEGEKLFF.

J is TRBJ2-4 and V is TRBV12-3 or TRBV12-4; TRBD2 matches at 13 bases. CDR3 length equals 14 residues. With V trimmed by 6 bases and J by 13 bases, 9 bases remained unmatched. CDR3 in amino acids: CASSPTSGGLVQYF. The CDR3 DNA sequence: TGTGCCAGCAGCCCGACTAGCGGGGGGTTAGTGCAGTACTTC.

This clonotype was seen a few times. V gene TRBV6-6 combines with J gene TRBJ2-2; TRBD1 or TRBD2 may be the D gene (5 bases each). Trimming shortened V by 2 bases and J by 4 bases, and 17 bases separated the two germline ends. Germline V gene sequence: CDR1 MNHNY, CDR2 SVGAGI (reference sequence). The CDR3 sequence is 17 residues long. CDR3 DNA: TGTGCCAGCAGTTACGGGGCCCGGGGAAGGGTCACCGGGGAGCTGTTTTTT. This encodes CASSYGARGRVTGELFF.

This chain uses TRBV12-5 with TRBJ2-1, with 10 bases aligning to TRBD2. This CDR3 has 16 residues. The V gene's germline CDR1 is LGHNT and CDR2 FRNRAP. J lost 0 bases, V lost 6 bases, and 5 bases had no gene match. CDR3: CASGRGTSASYNEQFF. The CDR3 DNA reads as TGTGCTAGTGGCCGCGGGACTAGCGCCTCCTACAATGAGCAGTTCTTC.

This clonotype has more than one count but fewer than ten. The rearrangement links TRBV7-8 to TRBJ2-3, with D perhaps matching TRBD2 (5 bases). Trimming left V 8 bases short and J 5 bases short, with 20 bases between. The CDR3 length is 15 residues. Germline values: CDR1 SGHVS, CDR2 FQNEAQ. CDR3: CASSLRRLVGDTQYF. The CDR3 DNA is TGTGCCAGCTCGCTCAGGAGGTTGGTTGGAGATACGCAGTATTTT.